What follows are 11 T cell receptor beta chains derived from one specimen sequenced in a study of T cell repertoires in ileal Crohn's disease. Sequencing used immunoSEQ multiplex PCR; TCRdb keeps in-frame clones, though not all of them. In the table there are about 14,000 clones, 70% of which are singletons. Sequencing was performed on ileal tissue. The receptors were sampled from an adult with Crohn's disease.

The sample holds a few counts of this clone. V and J are TRBV11-2 and TRBJ2-6; 7 nucleotides line up with TRBD1. Germline CDR1 SGHAT, CDR2 FQNNGV. V shed 4 bases and J 0 bases; nucleotides not matched to a gene: 3. The CDR3 has 16 amino acids. The CDR3 reads CASSSGQSSGANVLTF. The DNA of the CDR3 is TGTGCCAGCAGCTCGGGACAGTCCTCTGGGGCCAACGTCCTGACTTTC.

The chain carries TRBV9 and TRBJ2-1; a weak D match, TRBD2 (6 bases). From germline, CDR1 is SGDLS and CDR2 YYNGEE. This CDR3 contains 15 residues. V lost 3 bases to trimming and J lost 9 bases, with 19 bases between them. The CDR3 nucleotides are TGTGCCAGCAGCGAGAGGGATGGCGGGGCGGGTGAGCAGTTCTTC. Translating it yields CASSERDGGAGEQFF.

This chain connects TRBV6-1 to TRBJ2-5; D unclear. The CDR3 is 13 residues long. The germline V gene encodes CDR1 MNHNS and CDR2 SASEGT. The V end lost 4 bases, the J end lost 2 bases, and 8 bases lay between the germline ends. CDR3 in amino acids: CASSAGSQETQYF. The CDR3 nucleotides are TGTGCCAGCAGTGCCGGGTCGCAAGAGACCCAGTACTTC.

V gene TRBV29-1 combines with J gene TRBJ1-1, with D possibly TRBD1 on 6 matching bases. The CDR3 sequence is 13 residues long. The V end was cut by 6 bases, the J end by 1 base, with 12 bases between. Germline V gene data show CDR1 as SQVTM and CDR2 as ANQGSEA. The CDR3 sequence is CSVGGQGNTEAFF. The CDR3 DNA is TGCAGCGTGGGGGGGCAGGGGAACACTGAAGCTTTCTTT.

The chain combines TRBV2 with TRBJ2-7; weak D call: TRBD1 (6 bases). V lost 2 bases to trimming and J lost 5 bases, with 10 bases between them. Germline CDR1 SNHLY, CDR2 FYNNEI. This CDR3 comprises 13 residues. CDR3 DNA sequence: TGTGCCAGCAGTGAACTAGGGGGAGACGAGCAGTACTTC. This encodes CASSELGGDEQYF.

This clone has only a few counts. V is TRBV5-4 and J is TRBJ2-3, with TRBD2 matching 7 bases. With 3 bases clipped from V and 0 bases from J, the junction kept 4 bases outside the gene matches. Germline-derived CDR1 and CDR2 are SGHNT and YYREEE (reference sequence). This CDR3 contains 15 residues. In nucleotides, the CDR3 is TGTGCCAGCAGCTCCCCGGGGGGTAGCACAGATACGCAGTATTTT. Protein sequence: CASSSPGGSTDTQYF.

In DNA form, the CDR3 reads TGTGCCAGCAGTGAAAGGGCAGGGGGGTATTCTGGGGCCAACGTCCTGACTTTC. Translation gives CASSERAGGYSGANVLTF. The chain employs TRBV6-1 and TRBJ2-6; D perhaps matches TRBD1 (7 bases). V lost 2 bases to trimming and J lost 1 base, with 15 bases between them. The germline gives CDR1 MNHNS, CDR2 SASEGT. This CDR3 contains 18 residues.

DNA for the CDR3: TGCGCCAGCAGCTTGGTAGACAGGGGGCGCGAGCAGTACTTC. Residues: CASSLVDRGREQYF. The chain links TRBV5-1 to TRBJ2-7; 10 bases agree with TRBD1. The V and J ends lost 0 bases and 6 bases, in that order; junction bases with no gene match: 3. Germline CDR1 reads SGHRS; CDR2 reads YFSETQ. CDR3 length: 14 residues. The variable domain in full, completed from reference TRBV5-1 and TRBJ2-7, reads KAGVTQTPRYLIKTRGQQVTLSCSPISGHRSVSWYQQTPGQGLQFLFEYFSETQRNKGNFPGRFSGRQFSNSRSEMNVSTLELGDSALYLCASSLVDRGREQYFGPGTRLTVT.

V is TRBV5-6 and J is TRBJ2-1, with no clear D. Germline V lookup: CDR1 SGHDT, CDR2 YYEEEE. The CDR3 sequence is 14 residues long. V lost 0 bases and J 5 bases, leaving 9 bases between the germline ends. In DNA form, the CDR3 reads TGTGCCAGCAGCTTGGGGTTTCAGCACAATGAGCAGTTCTTC. Residues: CASSLGFQHNEQFF.

This chain links TRBV29-1 with TRBJ2-2; D is unclear. CDR1 and CDR2 from the germline V gene are SQVTM and ANQGSEA. The CDR3 extends over 11 amino acids. Trimming stripped 7 bases from V and 5 bases from J, with 8 bases between. CDR3 residues: CSGGSTGELFF. In DNA, the CDR3 is TGCAGCGGAGGATCAACCGGGGAGCTGTTTTTT.

This clone appeared a few times. The chain links TRBV5-1 to TRBJ2-3; D perhaps matches TRBD2 (6 bases). V was cut by 1 base and J by 0 bases, with 12 bases left in between. Per germline, CDR1 SGHRS and CDR2 YFSETQ. This CDR3 region has 16 residues. CDR3 bases: TGCGCCAGCAGCTTGACTAGCATCACTAGCACAGATACGCAGTATTTT. This translates into CASSLTSITSTDTQYF.